This section outlines one T cell receptor beta chain sequence together with its context. The data were taken from a study of blood T cell repertoires in COVID-19. At the level of the study: PBMCs, B-cell-depleted T cells, or T cells provided the cDNA or gDNA that made up the material.

Some clones are missing from TCRdb's copy, which holds only in-frame ones; the method was immunoSEQ multiplex PCR. The top ten clones hold 6.5% to 7.5% of a sample with about 180,000 clones, over 75% of them seen once. The sample consisted of peripheral blood. This clonotype originated in an elderly man with COVID-19, enrolled during active disease.

The CDR3 reads CASTTGDHEQFF. The CDR3 bases are TGTGCCAGCACAACAGGGGACCATGAGCAGTTCTTC. J is TRBJ2-1 and V is TRBV28; 7 bases are shared with TRBD1. This CDR3 is built from 12 residues. The V gene's germline CDR1 is MDHEN and CDR2 SYDVKM. Germline trimming cut 7 bases from V and 8 bases from J; bases unmatched to any gene: 5.